This is a list of T cell receptor beta chains from one sample in a study of identical twins. One entry per CDR3 protein results from TCRdb running MiXCR on the 5' RACE reads. The sample lists around 480,000 distinct CDR3 sequences, around an eighth seen once, with approximately 1% in the top ten. The same specimen was also included in a second study, on yellow fever vaccine responses in identical twins.

The sequencing input was CD4+ T cells sorted from blood. These receptors all come from a woman aged 18-29 years in good health. CDR3s include the opening cysteine and the closing phenylalanine or tryptophan. Fields, in order: J gene, clone size, V gene, CDR3 protein. Not every row has a clone size; where given, it reads once, few, many or a size class.

TRBJ2-5,NA,TRBV6-1,CASSEDLARETQYF
TRBJ1-1,NA,TRBV5-1,CASSWTGYTEAFF
TRBJ2-1,NA,TRBV29-1,CSVDSRQSSYNEQFF
TRBJ2-2,few,TRBV6-2/TRBV6-3,CASSYLHRAAELFF
TRBJ2-5,few,TRBV4-2,CASSQDRAITGGQETQYF
TRBJ2-5,many,TRBV4-1,CASSLRARQETQYF
TRBJ2-3,many,TRBV12-3/TRBV12-4,CASSPSPGNTQYF
TRBJ2-1,few,TRBV14,CASSRPGGLATWRVF
TRBJ2-7,many,TRBV10-3,CAIKTGGLGSYEQYF
TRBJ1-1,NA,TRBV7-8,CASSRHQNTEAFF
TRBJ2-2,NA,TRBV27,CASSRTGGAFGTGELFF
TRBJ2-1,many,TRBV29-1,CSGGSGRAHEQFF
TRBJ1-2,few,TRBV15,CATSRDPTGTDLYGYTF
TRBJ2-3,NA,TRBV6-6,CASSKTSTKGASTDTQYF
TRBJ1-1,NA,TRBV7-9,CASSFTGGGTEAFF
TRBJ2-1,NA,TRBV29-1,CSVGTGRNEQFF
TRBJ2-3,few,TRBV6-2/TRBV6-3,CASSYSRWLAGDTDTQYF
TRBJ2-2,few,TRBV25-1,CASPGQGVTGELFF
TRBJ1-6,many,TRBV6-5,CASSYSVASYNSPLHF
TRBJ2-7,few,TRBV15,CATSRAGGQSSYEQYF
TRBJ2-1,once,TRBV5-6,CASSPRLGGLSYNEQFF
TRBJ2-3,few,TRBV5-5,CASSSSLSLGGDTQYF
TRBJ2-7,NA,TRBV28,CASSTSLYSYEQYF
TRBJ2-7,NA,TRBV14,CANSQVRGRGYEQYF
TRBJ2-5,few,TRBV30,CAWTSLGGETQYF
TRBJ2-4,many,TRBV20-1,CSASSSSTQAKNIQYF
TRBJ2-5,few,TRBV18,CASSPLKQETQYF
TRBJ2-7,few,TRBV3-1,CASSHLADEQYF
TRBJ1-2,few,TRBV29-1,CSVGTGGNYGYTF
TRBJ2-1,many,TRBV6-2/TRBV6-3,CDLVASFPEQFF
TRBJ2-2,NA,TRBV3-1,CASSQLAPNTGELFF
TRBJ2-3,NA,TRBV28,CASSYPLAGADTDTQYF
TRBJ2-7,few,TRBV5-1,CASSGEVLAGLSYEQYF
TRBJ2-7,few,TRBV14,CASSPLSSPRNYEQYF
TRBJ2-7,once,TRBV3-1,CASSQVDRGNEQYF
TRBJ1-2,NA,TRBV4-3,CASSRDLYHDDYGYTF
TRBJ2-1,few,TRBV9,CASSQSTGQWGDNEQFF
TRBJ2-7,many,TRBV12-3/TRBV12-4,CASSPKAGTGVYEQYF
TRBJ2-1,few,TRBV11-1,CASRRGGSPYNEQFF
TRBJ2-3,many,TRBV20-1,CSAGFALGVDTQYF
TRBJ1-4,few,TRBV12-3/TRBV12-4,CASSSTGPTNEKLFF
TRBJ2-1,NA,TRBV24-1,CATSDLRSTSGHSYNEQFF